This entry concerns a single T cell receptor (beta chain). Its recognized antigen is unknown. One base away there is no much larger clone; base qualities are not given. Reading from cysteine to phenylalanine, the CDR3 counts 14 amino acids. The entry retains the CDR3 DNA only, 42 bases that are in frame from base 1. The germline V gene (reference sequence) supplies CDR1 SEHNR and CDR2 FQNEAQ. These data belong to a study of OX40 agonist ivuxolimab in advanced cancers. About the study as a whole: Ivuxolimab was a fully human IgG2 agonistic monoclonal antibody targeting the costimulatory receptor OX40 (CD134). Intravenous ivuxolimab was administered to patients every 2 weeks at six dose levels: 0.01, 0.1, 0.3, 1.5, 3 and 10 mg/kg. Among the 50 to 55 dose-escalation patients, roughly 20 had hepatocellular carcinoma, roughly 15 melanoma, 9 renal cell carcinoma and 9 head and neck cancer. Three dose-escalation patients achieved partial responses, one with hepatocellular carcinoma and two with cutaneous melanoma. Peripheral TCRbeta sequencing was intended to test whether TCR sequence diversity was altered and clonal T-cell expansion was caused by ivuxolimab. Patients were allowed to have had prior anti-PD-1, anti-PD-L1 or anti-CTLA-4 therapy, and approximately 40% of the dose-escalation patients had been treated with checkpoint inhibitors. In the dose-escalation cohort, more than 80% of patients were male, and the mean age was 60 years with a range of roughly 23 to 79. The paper covers the monotherapy dose-escalation part of the phase I ivuxolimab trial, which included N of about 50 patients. Findings and caveats that apply to the study as a whole: Partial responders in the 0.1-3.0 mg/kg groups had among the lowest normalized peripheral clonal expansion, especially among CD8+ T cells. On average, CD8+ T cells showed more expanded clones than CD4+ T cells after ivuxolimab. Low levels of normalized T-cell clonal expansion were also shown by some nonresponding patients. The antigen specificity of the peripheral T cells that underwent clonal expansion was not determined. At doses of 0.1 to 3.0 mg/kg, clonal expansion of both CD4+ and CD8+ T cells in blood was seen between baseline and week 6.

To sequence the TCRbeta CDR3 region, genomic DNA was isolated from the sorted cells. TCRbeta CDR3 regions were sequenced using the immunoSEQ Assay. TCRdb obtained this table from immuneACCESS and retained in-frame rearrangements with V and J assigned. These tables miss some clones; where compared with another copy, unresolved V genes account for less than half of the shortfall, and the remainder is unexplained. This sample has over 5,000 clones in its table, and approximately 67% of those were observed once. The biggest ten clones account for 55% to 75% of the sample. The trial excluded patients who had a history of autoimmune disease or were on systemic immunosuppression. Peripheral blood for TCR sequencing was drawn from every dose cohort at baseline, at cycle 4 day 1 and at cycle 7 day 1. Samples were obtained from an open-label, multicenter, first-in-human phase I dose-escalation trial of ivuxolimab. The trial enrolled adults with locally advanced or metastatic head and neck squamous cell, hepatocellular, melanoma or renal cell carcinoma. Before TCR sequencing, CD4+ and CD8+ T cells were separately sorted from peripheral blood.

The sample here was CD4+ or CD8+ T cells sorted from blood, taken in a trial of the OX40 agonist ivuxolimab. The TCR originated in an adult with an advanced solid tumor such as melanoma, head and neck, liver or kidney cancer. The chain couples TRBV7-9 to TRBJ2-5; TRBD1 is a weak D gene call, 6 bases matching. The end of the DNA is better explained by TRBJ2-7, so the J call may be wrong. CDR3 region: CASSGWDNLYEQYF. In nucleotide form, the sequence is TGTGCCAGCAGCGGGTGGGACAACCTCTACGAGCAGTACTTC.